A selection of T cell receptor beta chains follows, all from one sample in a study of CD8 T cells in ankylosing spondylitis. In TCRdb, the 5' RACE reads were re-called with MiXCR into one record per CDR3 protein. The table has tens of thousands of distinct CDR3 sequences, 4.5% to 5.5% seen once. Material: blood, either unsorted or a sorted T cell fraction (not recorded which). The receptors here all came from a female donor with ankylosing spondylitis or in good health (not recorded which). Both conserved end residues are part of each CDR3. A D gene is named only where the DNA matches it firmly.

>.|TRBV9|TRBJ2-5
CASSVGSGQETQYF
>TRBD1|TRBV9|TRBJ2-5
CASSVGQTGQETQYF
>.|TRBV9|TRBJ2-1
CASSAFPRNEQFF
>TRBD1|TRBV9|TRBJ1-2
CASSAQGALYGYTF
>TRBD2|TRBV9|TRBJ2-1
CASSPRTMSVLAGISYNEQFF
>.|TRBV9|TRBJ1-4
CASSTTATNEKLFF
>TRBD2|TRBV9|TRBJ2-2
CASSLRIAGNTGELFF
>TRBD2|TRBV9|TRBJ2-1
CASSVRGLGSGGFHNEQFF
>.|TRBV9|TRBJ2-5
CASSARGSTGPETQYF
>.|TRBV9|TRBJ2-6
CASSVMGAGANVLTF
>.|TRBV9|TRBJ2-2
CASSPTGNTGELFF
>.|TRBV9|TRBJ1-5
CASSPRTGGQPQHF
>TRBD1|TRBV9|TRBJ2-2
CASSVDRRGPTGELFF
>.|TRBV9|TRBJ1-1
CASSVKQSTEAFF
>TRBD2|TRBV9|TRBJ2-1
CASSVGLAGAHNEQFF
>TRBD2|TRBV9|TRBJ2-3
CASSVSSGYTDTQYF
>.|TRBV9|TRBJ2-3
CASSVAPLGTTSPHTQYF
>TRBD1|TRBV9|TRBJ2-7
CASSAQQGQKYEQYF
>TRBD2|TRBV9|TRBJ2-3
CASSVGLLAGTDTQYF
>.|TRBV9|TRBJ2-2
CASSRTVAYTGELFF
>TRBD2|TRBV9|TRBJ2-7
CASSPRGSGSEYEQYF
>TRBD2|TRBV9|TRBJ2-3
CASSVGLAGLPRDTQYF
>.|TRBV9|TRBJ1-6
CASSVKESYNSPLHF
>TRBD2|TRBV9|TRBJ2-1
CASSRTSGKSYNEQFF
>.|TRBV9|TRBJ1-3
CASSPGTSGNTIYF
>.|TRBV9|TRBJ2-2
CASSGDHTGDGELFF
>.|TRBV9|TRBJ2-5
CASSVSEETQYF
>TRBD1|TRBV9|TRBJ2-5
CASSVAQGEETQYF
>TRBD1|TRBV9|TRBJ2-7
CASSVVGQGFTEQYF
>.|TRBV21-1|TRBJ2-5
CASSKAQGRDQETQYF
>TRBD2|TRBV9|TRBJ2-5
CASSVSSGRTETQYF
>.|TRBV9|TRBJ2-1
CASSVAGQTYNEQFF
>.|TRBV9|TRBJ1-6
CASSVGGNNSPLHF
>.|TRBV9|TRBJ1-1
CASSPGLENTEAFF
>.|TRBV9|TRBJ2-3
CASSAYTDTQYF
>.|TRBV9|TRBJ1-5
CASSVDPSNQPQHF
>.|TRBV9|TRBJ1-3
CASSVGIGNTIYF
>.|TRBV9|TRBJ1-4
CASSVAPQTNEKLFF